This T cell receptor beta chain was documented in a study of blood T cell repertoires in COVID-19. In the study overall: Donors in the United States, Italy and Spain gave samples during acute or convalescent COVID-19. T cells, B-cell-depleted T cells, or PBMCs provided the cDNA or gDNA that served as material.

As handled by the study authors: Researchers report that nucleated cell counts were estimated from reference gene primer amplification. Using immunoSEQ multiplex PCR, the repertoire was profiled, and TCRdb retains in-frame clones only, with some absent. That table gives V, J and clone size, and the DNA gave D and trimming. The sample gives fewer than 200,000 clones, around 85% of which show up once; 1% to 1.5% is in the top ten. The CDR3 is 12 amino acids. V dropped 7 bases and J dropped 0 bases, with 10 bases sitting between them. Looked up from germline, CDR1 is SQVTM and CDR2 is ANQGSEA. The sequence came from a man aged 60 to 69 who had recovered from COVID-19. This chain joins TRBV29-1 and TRBJ2-7; D might be TRBD1 (6 bases). The sample comprised peripheral blood. This chain's CDR3 is CSGGGISYEQYF. The CDR3 coding sequence is TGCAGCGGAGGGGGTATCTCCTACGAGCAGTACTTC.